This TCR beta chain appears in the sequencing data of a study of read filtering for tumor transcriptome and immune sequencing. Study at large: After DNase treatment, RNA was made into whole-transcriptome libraries.

The library was built from around 0.4 ug RNA with molecular barcoded adaptors for alpha/delta and beta/gamma chains. TCRdb itself ran the reads through MiXCR, one entry per CDR3 protein. The table records around 140,000 distinct CDR3 sequences, under 15% of them present only once. This clonotype has at least ten counts. At the time of active disease, bone marrow was collected from every patient. Germline CDR1 SQVTM, CDR2 ANQGSEA. The CDR3 spans 12 residues. V was trimmed by 6 bases and J by 4 bases, leaving 10 bases between them. The source material was a population of CD138-negative cells sorted from bone marrow. This rearrangement joins TRBV29-1 to TRBJ2-1; D not certain. The origin of this receptor is a donor aged 40 or older with multiple myeloma. The CDR3 here is CSVANSYNEQFF. CDR3 nucleotide sequence: TGCAGCGTCGCTAACTCATACAATGAGCAGTTCTTC.